This entry is about one TCR beta chain. As yet, its antigen is unknown. The record originates from a study of identical twins' blood T cells. Study-wide findings and caveats: Twin repertoire similarity may partly reflect shared environment. V gene usage reportedly matched far better within twin pairs than unrelated donors.

The three twin pairs were reared together, likely meeting the same infections. As handled by the study authors: Per-library CDR3 reads ranged about 2 to 4 million; clonotypes, ~85,000 to ~550,000. Using its own MiXCR run on the 5' RACE reads, TCRdb lists one record per CDR3 protein. None of the V and J calls come from the authors' own analysis; TCRdb made them. The sample lists roughly 380,000 distinct CDR3 sequences, more than 25% seen once, with 6% to 7% in the top ten. Material for sequencing was PBMCs. This TCR derives from a woman aged 18-49 years in good health.

The CDR3 loop is CASSLVGQGRVSEQFF. The CDR3 region has the DNA TGTGCCAGCAGCTTAGTAGGTCAGGGACGGGTCAGCGAGCAGTTCTTC. The chain is built from TRBV7-2 and TRBJ2-1; either TRBD1 or TRBD2 may fit D (5 bases each). The V gene lost 1 base and the J gene lost 10 bases, with 20 bases spanning the gap. The CDR3 is 16 residues long. Per germline, CDR1 SGHTA and CDR2 FQGNSA.